This T cell receptor beta chain appears in the sequencing data of a study of T cell repertoires in cytomegalovirus infection. Study background: Public TCR beta signatures provided an indication of both CMV infection and a matching HLA type. Study-wide points: Using cumulative public TCR beta family frequency, the authors identified those who carried CMV together with the relevant HLA. Predominance within the ex vivo response was attributable to HLA-C-restricted CMV-specific TCR beta clonotypes.

The CDR3 extends over 13 amino acids. Trimming cost V 6 bases and J 2 bases, with 10 bases left between them. Germline V gene lookup returns CDR1 SGHTA and CDR2 FQGNSA. TCRdb re-called the reads with MiXCR, one entry per CDR3 protein. The sample yields about 250,000 distinct CDR3 sequences, approximately 6.7% seen once. This clonotype was detected many times. Its antigen is unidentified. The TCR was taken from a human donor in good health (CMV status not recorded). Some clones in this sample may be carry-over from other donors' samples. The sample was PBMCs. The V gene is TRBV7-2, the J gene TRBJ1-1; D gene uncertain. CDR3 in DNA: TGTGCCAGCAGTCCTCTCTTTAACACTGAAGCTTTCTTT. Encoded protein: CASSPLFNTEAFF.